Listed below are T cell receptor beta chains from one sample, sequenced in a study of monozygotic twins with inflammatory bowel disease. TCRdb re-called the 5' RACE reads; one entry per CDR3 protein, DNA not given. Across 110,000 to 150,000 distinct CDR3 sequences, the top ten clones capture approximately 1.2% of the sample. Sequencing used blood. These TCRs come from a human donor with ulcerative colitis or Crohn's disease, or a healthy co-twin of an affected twin (not recorded which). Both conserved end residues are part of each CDR3.

12 TRBJ2-1 TRBV20-1 CSASPTGPREFF
16 TRBJ2-7 TRBV5-1 CASSLGASGSHYEQYF
14 TRBJ1-2 TRBV29-1 CSVEDSQLFYGYTF
14 TRBJ1-1 TRBV5-1 CASSFRGPNTEAFF
15 TRBJ1-4 TRBV5-1 CASSRRDRDGEKLFF
17 TRBJ2-5 TRBV20-1 CSARDLKGLGVGETQYF
14 TRBJ2-2 TRBV6-4 CASSDSTGTGELFF
15 TRBJ2-1 TRBV20-1 CSASRRLAQDNEHFF
15 TRBJ2-2 TRBV12-3/TRBV12-4 CASSPTGLGTGELFF
17 TRBJ2-1 TRBV28 CASSDFLTGNSYNEQFF
12 TRBJ2-2 TRBV7-3 CASSVGTGELFF
13 TRBJ2-1 TRBV30 CAFRSRVSGQELF
15 TRBJ1-1 TRBV19 CASSIGGGIRTEAFF
17 TRBJ1-3 TRBV14 CASSQDLQTLRRNTIYF
14 TRBJ1-1 TRBV7-8 CASSRTGGDTEAFF
17 TRBJ2-1 TRBV11-2 CASRGTSGRRSYNEQFF
17 TRBJ2-1 TRBV29-1 CSVEYFLRGSSYNEQFF
16 TRBJ2-3 TRBV15 CATSRDNSGYTDTQYF
16 TRBJ1-1 TRBV12-3/TRBV12-4 CASSTGTGFMNTEAFF
13 TRBJ1-1 TRBV20-1 CSVRPYRNTEAFF
16 TRBJ1-4 TRBV6-1 CASSDRDRAPNEKLFF
14 TRBJ1-2 TRBV5-1 CASSLVWPEDGYTF
13 TRBJ2-1 TRBV12-3/TRBV12-4 CASSPNSDNEQFF
16 TRBJ1-4 TRBV7-8 CASSSTTGAGYEKLFF
16 TRBJ2-1 TRBV10-3 CAISESGGELYNGQFF
15 TRBJ1-2 TRBV6-1 CASSPSTGSNYGYTF
13 TRBJ1-1 TRBV5-1 CASSLAVGAEAFF
14 TRBJ2-2 TRBV12-3/TRBV12-4 CASSGTGGLGELFF
13 TRBJ1-2 TRBV7-2 CASSSSSNYGYTF
14 TRBJ1-1 TRBV5-6 CASSFAVMNTEAFF
15 TRBJ2-1 TRBV5-1 CASSLTSGGGNEQFF
16 TRBJ2-3 TRBV11-3 CASSSRTSGVSTTQYF
14 TRBJ1-2 TRBV7-9 CASRLAGTNYGYTF
12 TRBJ2-7 TRBV12-3/TRBV12-4 CASSLRAYEQYF
15 TRBJ2-6 TRBV11-2 CASSLVGVGANVLTF
15 TRBJ1-6 TRBV27 CASSLEQGIGSPLHF
13 TRBJ2-7 TRBV20-1 CSAPGRETYEQYF
15 TRBJ2-3 TRBV5-4 CASSSFDASTDTQYF
15 TRBJ2-1 TRBV12-3/TRBV12-4 CASSLTGEAYNEQFF
15 TRBJ2-4 TRBV28 CASNSADLAKNIQYF